The clone carrying this T cell receptor (beta chain) was detected only once. What it binds is not known. Profiled with immunoSEQ multiplex PCR; TCRdb holds only in-frame clones, not every one. The table lists over 2,000,000 clones, approximately 92% of them singletons. CD45RO negativity and positive selection for CCR7 defined naive CD8 cells, a population that excluded terminally differentiated effector memory CD45RA+ cells. Donors comprised healthy HIV-negative adults lacking recent acute infections or vaccinations. The CDR3 is made up of 11 amino acids. The ends were cut back, 6 bases at V and 8 bases at J, with 10 bases in the middle. Germline values: CDR1 SGHNT, CDR2 YYREEE (reference sequence). The data were taken from a study of shared clonotypes between healthy human individuals. Broader study findings: Rarefaction exposed incomplete sorted-subset sequencing despite large depth. Larger estimated richness was generally seen in naive subsets than in memory subsets. For naive CD4 cells, roughly 5% of clonotypes were shared across a handful of donors.

The chain employs TRBV5-4 and TRBJ2-3, with D tentatively TRBD2 (5 bases). Material for sequencing was naive CD8+ T cells from PBMCs. This clonotype was sampled from a man younger than 35 in good health. Some clones in this sample may be carry-over from other donors' samples. CDR3 DNA sequence: TGTGCCAGCACCGGCGGGTCTACGCAGTATTTT. Protein product: CASTGGSTQYF.